One sample yielded the 29 T cell receptor beta chains listed below, sequenced in a study of cytomegalovirus exposure and HLA in healthy donors. Both 60 Vbeta primers and 13 Jbeta primers went into the PCR. Sequencing used immunoSEQ multiplex PCR; TCRdb keeps in-frame clones, though not all of them. The sample shows tens of thousands of clones, and around a sixth sits with its ten largest clones. Sequences were obtained from PBMCs. The receptor set was obtained from a male donor in good health and CMV-seronegative.

The chain carries TRBV5-6 and TRBJ1-5, with D hard to call. Germline CDR1 SGHDT, CDR2 YYEEEE. Deletions cut 4 bases from V and 3 bases from J, with 8 bases between. There are 13 residues in the CDR3. CDR3 protein: CASSPGFNQPQHF. The DNA for the CDR3 is TGTGCCAGCAGCCCGGGTTTCAATCAGCCCCAGCATTTT.

The chain uses TRBV9 and TRBJ2-1; 13 bases line up with TRBD2. In germline, CDR1 is SGDLS, CDR2 YYNGEE. The CDR3 length is 15 residues. Losses at the gene ends were 1 base for V and 8 bases for J; bases not matched to a gene: 3. The CDR3: CASSVSGTSGDEQFF. The CDR3 DNA reads TGTGCCAGCAGCGTATCCGGGACTAGCGGGGATGAGCAGTTCTTC.

V and J are TRBV9 and TRBJ2-1; 8 nucleotides line up with TRBD1. The trim removed 6 bases at V and 7 bases at J, leaving 12 bases unmatched. The CDR3 contains 15 residues. Germline lookup yields CDR1 SGDLS and CDR2 YYNGEE. CDR3 sequence reads: CASTLGPGGLNEQFF. CDR3 nucleotide sequence: TGTGCCAGCACTTTGGGGCCAGGGGGCTTGAATGAGCAGTTCTTC.

V usage is TRBV14 and J usage is TRBJ1-3, with D uncertain. CDR3 length: 15 residues. Trimming left V 3 bases short and J 0 bases short, with 9 bases between. Germline CDR1 and CDR2: SGHDN and FVKESK. CDR3 nucleotides: TGTGCCAGCAGCCAGGGCCTTACCTCTGGAAACACCATATATTTT. This encodes CASSQGLTSGNTIYF.

J is TRBJ1-5 and V is TRBV27, with D unresolved. Per germline, CDR1 MNHEY and CDR2 SMNVEV (reference sequence). This CDR3 has 17 residues. Trimming removed 7 bases at V and 5 bases at J, with 24 bases between. The CDR3 region is CASTPVGGRKGYQPQHF. The CDR3 nucleotides are TGTGCCAGCACCCCGGTCGGAGGGCGAAAGGGATATCAGCCCCAGCATTTT.

The chain is built from TRBV4-1 and TRBJ2-7, with TRBD1 matching over 9 bases. Per the germline V gene, CDR1 is MGHRA and CDR2 is YSYEKL. Trimming cost V 1 base and J 3 bases; bases outside gene matches: 4. CDR3 size: 15 residues. The chain's CDR3 is CASSQVQGAGYEQYF. CDR3 nucleotides: TGCGCCAGCAGCCAAGTACAGGGGGCTGGCTACGAGCAGTACTTC.

The chain carries TRBV15 and TRBJ2-3; 10 bases are a match to TRBD2. After removal of 5 bases from V and 4 bases from J, the junction contained 9 bases not matched to a gene. The length of the CDR3 is 16 residues. Germline V gene data show CDR1 as LNHNV and CDR2 as YYDKDF (reference sequence). The CDR3: CATSLERGGSADTQYF. The CDR3 DNA reads TGTGCCACCAGCCTAGAGCGGGGGGGGTCGGCAGATACGCAGTATTTT.

The genes are TRBV28 and TRBJ2-7, with TRBD2 matching over 7 bases. CDR3 length: 16 amino acids. From germline, CDR1 is MDHEN and CDR2 SYDVKM. J was trimmed by 0 bases and V by 1 base; bases with no gene match: 6. The CDR3 DNA reads as TGTGCCAGCAGTTTATCCGGGGGGTCTTACTCCTACGAGCAGTACTTC. Encoded protein: CASSLSGGSYSYEQYF.

V gene TRBV27 combines with J gene TRBJ2-1; 8 bases are a match to TRBD1. Germline assignment: CDR1 MNHEY and CDR2 SMNVEV (reference sequence). The trim removed 7 bases at V and 4 bases at J, leaving 6 bases unmatched. The CDR3 has 14 residues. CDR3 sequence reads: CASTLTGEYNEQFF. The DNA of the CDR3 is TGTGCCAGCACCCTGACAGGGGAATACAATGAGCAGTTCTTC.

The chain recombines TRBV10-1 with TRBJ1-5, with 11 bases lining up with TRBD1. V lost 7 bases and J lost 5; bases outside the gene matches: 4. The CDR3 is made up of 14 amino acids. Germline lookup yields CDR1 WNHNN and CDR2 SYGVQD (reference sequence). Written as DNA, the CDR3 is TGCGCCAGCAACCGGACAGGGGGCGATCAGCCCCAGCATTTT. Residues: CASNRTGGDQPQHF.

The chain combines TRBV27 with TRBJ1-2, with TRBD1 matching 8 bases. The CDR3 is made up of 14 amino acids. After removal of 1 base from V and 4 bases from J, the junction contained 2 bases not matched to a gene. The germline V gene has CDR1 MNHEY and CDR2 SMNVEV (reference sequence). The CDR3 loop reads CASSLYTGGYGYTF. In nucleotides, the CDR3 is TGTGCCAGCAGTTTATATACAGGGGGCTATGGCTACACCTTC.

V and J are TRBV18 and TRBJ2-7; 12 bases are shared with TRBD2. The J segment lost 4 bases and the V segment lost 6 bases, leaving 4 bases of the junction unmatched. This CDR3 is built from 14 residues. Germline V lookup: CDR1 KGHSH, CDR2 LQKENI. The CDR3, as DNA: TGTGCCAGCTCCCTAGCGGGGGGGCGGTACGAGCAGTACTTC. It is translated as CASSLAGGRYEQYF.

The rearrangement uses TRBV19 and TRBJ2-7; D perhaps matches TRBD1 (6 bases). Germline V gene lookup returns CDR1 LNHDA and CDR2 SQIVND (reference sequence). This CDR3 contains 14 residues. V was shortened by 5 bases and J by 2 bases, with 13 bases between the two germline ends. The CDR3 loop is CASSPPDSTYEQYF. The CDR3, as DNA: TGTGCCAGTAGTCCCCCGGACAGCACCTACGAGCAGTACTTC.

The rearrangement joins TRBV5-6 to TRBJ2-7; tentatively, D is TRBD2 (5 bases). The CDR3 runs 12 residues. Deletions cut 4 bases from V and 6 bases from J, with 11 bases between. Germline-derived CDR1 and CDR2 are SGHDT and YYEEEE. CDR3 region: CASSPGSSEQYF. CDR3 in DNA: TGTGCCAGCAGCCCGGGGAGTTCCGAGCAGTACTTC.

The CDR3, as DNA: TGTGCCAGCAGTAGAAGGAACACTGAAGCTTTCTTT. This gives the protein CASSRRNTEAFF. The V gene is TRBV5-6, the J gene TRBJ1-1; no definite D call. Deletions cut 5 bases from V and 1 base from J, with 6 bases between. The CDR3 loop spans 12 amino acids. Germline V gene lookup returns CDR1 SGHDT and CDR2 YYEEEE.

The chain combines TRBV19 with TRBJ1-2; 7 nucleotides agree with TRBD1. J was trimmed by 6 bases and V by 8 bases; bases with no gene match: 6. The CDR3 runs 12 residues. Germline-derived CDR1 and CDR2 are LNHDA and SQIVND (reference sequence). The CDR3 sequence is CASLGRGHGYTF. The CDR3 DNA reads as TGTGCCAGTTTGGGTAGGGGGCATGGCTACACCTTC.

The chain recombines TRBV7-2 with TRBJ1-6; maybe TRBD1 (6 bases). The CDR3 consists of 14 residues. Germline V gene sequence: CDR1 SGHTA, CDR2 FQGNSA. V lost 5 bases, J lost 6 bases, and 11 bases lay in between. The CDR3 here is CASSPEDSNSPLHF. The CDR3 DNA is TGTGCCAGCAGCCCCGAGGACAGTAATTCACCCCTCCACTTT.

The chain uses TRBV6-1 and TRBJ2-5, with no clear D. Looked up from germline, CDR1 is MNHNS and CDR2 is SASEGT. The CDR3 sequence is 13 residues long. Trimming left V 4 bases short and J 2 bases short, with 8 bases between. In nucleotides, the CDR3 is TGTGCCAGCAGTGTGGGCCTTCAAGAGACCCAGTACTTC. Its translation: CASSVGLQETQYF.

DNA for the CDR3: TGCGCCAGCAGCCTGGGACAAACTAATTCACCCCTCCACTTT. It codes for CASSLGQTNSPLHF. V is TRBV4-1 and J is TRBJ1-6, with D tentatively TRBD1 (6 bases). Germline V gene data show CDR1 as MGHRA and CDR2 as YSYEKL. The CDR3 covers 14 residues. The V end was cut by 4 bases, the J end by 6 bases, with 10 bases between.

J is TRBJ2-2 and V is TRBV19, with a tentative D call TRBD2 (5 bases). V dropped 7 bases and J dropped 5 bases, with 11 bases sitting between them. This CDR3 contains 13 residues. The germline V gene encodes CDR1 LNHDA and CDR2 SQIVND (reference sequence). The CDR3 bases are TGTGCCAGTAAACTAGGAACAACCGGGGAGCTGTTTTTT. As protein: CASKLGTTGELFF.

The rearrangement joins TRBV4-3 to TRBJ1-1; D not resolved. This CDR3 is built from 15 residues. Deletions cut 1 base from V and 0 bases from J, with 9 bases between. CDR1 and CDR2 from the germline V gene are LGHNA and YSLEER. The CDR3 sequence is CASSQVRDMNTEAFF. Written as DNA, the CDR3 is TGCGCCAGCAGCCAAGTTAGAGACATGAACACTGAAGCTTTCTTT.

This chain joins TRBV9 and TRBJ2-7, with 7 bases lining up with TRBD1. The CDR3 loop spans 13 amino acids. V was pared by 4 bases and J by 8 bases, with 9 bases of the junction left unmatched. Germline lookup yields CDR1 SGDLS and CDR2 YYNGEE. DNA of the CDR3: TGTGCCAGCAGCAATGATAGGGGGCTTCAGCAGTACTTC. Translated: CASSNDRGLQQYF.

The chain is built from TRBV7-9 and TRBJ1-1, with a possible D match to TRBD1 (6 bases). CDR3 length equals 14 residues. Germline CDR1 and CDR2: SEHNR and FQNEAQ (reference sequence). V was trimmed by 5 bases and J by 4 bases, leaving 14 bases between them. CDR3 in DNA: TGTGCCAGCAGCCTCCAGGACAGTGGCACTGAAGCTTTCTTT. Encoded protein: CASSLQDSGTEAFF.

This chain connects TRBV30 to TRBJ2-7; 8 bases agree with TRBD2. The trim removed 2 bases at V and 1 base at J, leaving 4 bases unmatched. Germline CDR1 is GTSNPN and CDR2 is SVGIG (reference sequence). The CDR3 spans 14 residues. The CDR3 here is CAWSLAGRSYEQYF. The CDR3 nucleotides read TGTGCCTGGAGTCTAGCGGGTCGTTCCTACGAGCAGTACTTC.

CDR3: CAISEPGTALNYGYTF. The CDR3 nucleotides are TGTGCCATCAGTGAGCCCGGGACAGCGCTTAACTATGGCTACACCTTC. The rearrangement uses TRBV10-3 and TRBJ1-2, with 7 bases identical to TRBD1. CDR3 length: 16 amino acids. The ends lost 2 bases at V and 1 base at J; junction bases unmatched: 7. Germline V gene sequence: CDR1 ENHRY, CDR2 SYGVKD.

The chain carries TRBV30 and TRBJ1-3, with D uncertain. This CDR3 is 13 amino acids long. Between the trimmed V and J ends, which lost 2 bases and 0 bases, there was a span of 5 bases. Germline V lookup: CDR1 GTSNPN, CDR2 SVGIG (reference sequence). In nucleotides, the CDR3 is TGTGCCTGGAGTACCAGCTCTGGAAACACCATATATTTT. Amino acids: CAWSTSSGNTIYF.

CDR3 in DNA: TGTGCCAGCAGCGCCGGGACAGGCGATGGCTACACCTTC. This sequence encodes CASSAGTGDGYTF. The J gene is TRBJ1-2, the V gene TRBV5-6, with 8 bases identical to TRBD1. Per germline, CDR1 SGHDT and CDR2 YYEEEE. CDR3 length equals 13 residues. V gave up 4 bases and J gave up 6 bases; unmatched junction bases: 5.

The rearrangement links TRBV13 to TRBJ2-7; D gene ambiguous. CDR3 length: 14 residues. CDR1 and CDR2 (germline): PRHDT, FYEKMQ (reference sequence). V gave up 3 bases and J gave up 2 bases, with 11 bases separating them. CDR3 in DNA: TGTGCCAGCAGCTTCTTTGGCAGTGCCTACGAGCAGTACTTC. It translates to CASSFFGSAYEQYF.

This chain connects TRBV19 to TRBJ2-2; a weak D match, TRBD1 (6 bases). V lost 6 bases and J lost 0, with 11 bases in between. Germline CDR1 reads LNHDA; CDR2 reads SQIVND (reference sequence). The CDR3 length is 15 residues. For the CDR3, the DNA is TGTGCCAGTAGCCTGGACAGAACGAACACCGGGGAGCTGTTTTTT. Its translation: CASSLDRTNTGELFF.